What follows are 30 T cell receptor beta chains derived from one specimen sequenced in a study of blood T cell repertoires in COVID-19 (dated by TCRdb to the early 2020s). The library was made by the immunoSEQ multiplex PCR assay. TCRdb mirrors the immuneACCESS table, restricted to in-frame sequences. Some clones are absent from its copies; in checked studies, under half trace to an unresolved V gene, and the reason for the others is unknown. A total of tens of thousands of clones appear in this sample, roughly 80% of them only once. The top ten clones comprise approximately 5% of the sample. Specimen: peripheral blood. The origin of the receptors is a man between 65 and 80 years old with acute or convalescent COVID-19.

The chain joins TRBV10-3 to TRBJ1-3; 12 nucleotides match TRBD1. Germline CDR1 ENHRY, CDR2 SYGVKD. This CDR3 region has 16 residues. J gave up 4 bases and V 3 bases, and 4 bases lay outside the gene matches. The CDR3 DNA reads as TGTGCCATCAGTGACCCGGGACAGGGGGCCGGAAACACCATATATTTT. Residues: CAISDPGQGAGNTIYF.

Of note for this clone: One end of the junction fails to match germline, which may point to a read error. The chain carries TRBV24-1 and TRBJ2-1; D possibly corresponds to TRBD1 (5 bases). The CDR3 runs 13 residues. The germline CDR1 and CDR2 sequences are KGHDR and SFDVKD. The CDR3 DNA sequence: TGTGCCACCAGGGATTCTAGGGGCAATGAGCAGTTCTTC. The encoded protein is CATRDSRGNEQFF.

The rearrangement uses TRBV6-2 or TRBV6-3 and TRBJ2-1; 11 positions agree with TRBD2. CDR3 length: 15 residues. Germline trimming cut 2 bases from V and 3 bases from J; bases unmatched to any gene: 0. CDR1 MNHEY and CDR2 SVGEGT come from the germline V gene. The CDR3 loop is CASSYTSGGYNEQFF. CDR3 nucleotides: TGTGCCAGCAGTTACACTAGCGGGGGCTACAATGAGCAGTTCTTC.

The chain carries TRBV6-5 and TRBJ1-2; 7 nucleotides line up with TRBD1. V was clipped by 2 bases and J by 6 bases; unmatched bases: 3. The CDR3 totals 13 residues. The germline V gene has CDR1 MNHEY and CDR2 SVGAGI. The chain's CDR3 is CASSYPGGNGYTF. The CDR3 DNA is TGTGCCAGCAGTTACCCAGGGGGGAATGGCTACACCTTC.

The chain joins TRBV6-4 to TRBJ2-2, with TRBD1 matching 9 bases. The CDR3 has 14 amino acids. Germline CDR1 reads MRHNA; CDR2 reads SNTAGT. The V gene end was trimmed by 6 bases and the J gene end by 4 bases; junction bases not matched to a gene: 3. CDR3 sequence (DNA): TGTGCCAGCAGGAGGGACAGGGCCACCGGGGAGCTGTTTTTT. Residues: CASRRDRATGELFF.

This chain joins TRBV9 and TRBJ1-2; no clear D gene. V dropped 4 bases and J dropped 4 bases, with 20 bases sitting between them. CDR1 and CDR2 from the germline V gene are SGDLS and YYNGEE. This CDR3 region has 16 residues. The CDR3 loop is CASSRNGGGDPYGYTF. For the CDR3, the DNA is TGTGCCAGCAGCCGCAATGGCGGAGGTGATCCCTATGGCTACACCTTC.

The V gene is TRBV11-2, the J gene TRBJ1-1; D ambiguous. There are 13 residues in the CDR3. Looked up from germline, CDR1 is SGHAT and CDR2 is FQNNGV. Trimming pared 6 bases from V and 1 base from J, leaving 9 bases between. The CDR3 protein is CASRYTRNTEAFF. CDR3 nucleotide sequence: TGTGCCAGCAGGTATACACGGAACACTGAAGCTTTCTTT.

The chain employs TRBV10-3 and TRBJ2-2; no clear D gene. V gave up 3 bases and J gave up 0 bases, with 5 bases separating them. This CDR3 spans 14 amino acids. In germline, CDR1 is ENHRY, CDR2 SYGVKD. Here the CDR3 DNA reads TGTGCCATCAGTGACCCTGCGAACACCGGGGAGCTGTTTTTT. It specifies CAISDPANTGELFF.

The chain couples TRBV6-2 or TRBV6-3 to TRBJ2-5; 7 bases line up with TRBD1. Germline CDR1 MNHEY, CDR2 SVGEGT. This CDR3 comprises 15 residues. V was clipped by 2 bases and J by 4 bases; unmatched bases: 7. DNA of the CDR3: TGTGCCAGCAGTTACAGTTTCGCAGGGGGAGAGACCCAGTACTTC. This sequence encodes CASSYSFAGGETQYF.

CDR3 sequence (DNA): TGTGCCAGCGTTTTGAAAGGGGAAGCCTACGAGCAGTACTTC. This encodes CASVLKGEAYEQYF. V is TRBV27 and J is TRBJ2-7; a possible D gene is TRBD1 (5 bases). The germline V gene encodes CDR1 MNHEY and CDR2 SMNVEV (reference sequence). CDR3 length: 14 amino acids. Trimming pared 8 bases from V and 2 bases from J, leaving 16 bases between.

V is TRBV6-5 and J is TRBJ1-1; tentative D call: TRBD1 (6 bases). CDR3 length: 15 amino acids. V was clipped by 4 bases and J by 1 base, with 13 bases between them. Germline loops: CDR1 MNHEY, CDR2 SVGAGI. CDR3: CASSSRTVPNTEAFF. The CDR3 DNA reads as TGTGCCAGCAGTTCCCGGACAGTCCCGAACACTGAAGCTTTCTTT.

The V and J genes are TRBV15 and TRBJ1-5; D is unclear. The CDR3 runs to 13 residues. Trimming shortened V by 3 bases and J by 2 bases, and 5 bases separated the two germline ends. The V gene's germline CDR1 is LNHNV and CDR2 YYDKDF (reference sequence). For the CDR3, the DNA is TGTGCCACCAGCAGGGGCGGCAATCAGCCCCAGCATTTT. Its translation is CATSRGGNQPQHF.

This clone appeared once. This chain connects TRBV5-1 to TRBJ2-1; 7 bases align to TRBD1. Germline V gives CDR1 SGHRS, CDR2 YFSETQ. The CDR3 runs to 12 residues. J was trimmed by 9 bases and V by 6 bases; bases with no gene match: 6. CDR3 loop: CASIGGRSEQFF. CDR3 coding DNA: TGCGCCAGCATAGGGGGCCGATCTGAGCAGTTCTTC.

The J gene is TRBJ2-7, the V gene TRBV12-5; no clear D gene. V lost 6 bases, J lost 3 bases, and 18 bases lay in between. This CDR3 has 15 amino acids. CDR1 is LGHNT and CDR2 is FRNRAP in the germline V gene. The CDR3 protein is CASGSSGRPDYEQYF. Written as DNA, the CDR3 is TGTGCTAGTGGCTCTTCAGGCCGACCGGACTACGAGCAGTACTTC.

V is TRBV20-1 and J is TRBJ1-4; D is unclear. Germline V lookup: CDR1 DFQATT, CDR2 SNEGSKA (reference sequence). V lost 3 bases to trimming and J lost 6 bases, with 17 bases between them. The CDR3 runs to 15 residues. The CDR3 loop is CSASMGRLEDEKLFF. Written as DNA, the CDR3 is TGCAGTGCTAGTATGGGCAGACTGGAGGATGAAAAACTGTTTTTT.

The chain is built from TRBV9 and TRBJ2-2; 7 positions match TRBD1. Trimming took 0 bases from V and 4 from J; bases not matched to a gene: 9. The CDR3 runs 17 residues. Germline values: CDR1 SGDLS, CDR2 YYNGEE. The CDR3 DNA sequence: TGTGCCAGCAGCGTAGCCTCGAGGGGGCACGGCACCGGGGAGCTGTTTTTT. Translated, it gives CASSVASRGHGTGELFF.

CDR3 protein: CASSDGGTDTQYF. The CDR3 nucleotides read TGTGCCAGCAGTGATGGAGGCACAGATACGCAGTATTTT. The chain uses TRBV2 and TRBJ2-3; D gene ambiguous. The germline gives CDR1 SNHLY, CDR2 FYNNEI. Deletions cut 3 bases from V and 1 base from J, with 5 bases between. CDR3 length: 13 residues.

The gene calls are TRBV24-1 and TRBJ2-3; TRBD1 matches at 7 bases. The V and J ends lost 2 bases and 1 base, in that order; junction bases with no gene match: 8. This CDR3 contains 17 residues. Germline CDR1 reads KGHDR; CDR2 reads SFDVKD. CDR3 bases: TGTGCCACCAGTGATTCCCGGGCAGGGGGACGCACAGATACGCAGTATTTT. Its translation is CATSDSRAGGRTDTQYF.

The CDR3 region has the DNA TGCGCCAGCAGCCTCAGGGATGCTGAAAAACTGTTTTTT. Its translation is CASSLRDAEKLFF. The J gene is TRBJ1-4, the V gene TRBV5-1; weak D call: TRBD1 (5 bases). The V and J ends lost 4 bases and 7 bases respectively, with 11 bases between them. Germline lookup yields CDR1 SGHRS and CDR2 YFSETQ. The CDR3 totals 13 residues.

In its sample, this clone was seen once. V usage is TRBV10-3 and J usage is TRBJ2-7; D not resolved. The germline V gene has CDR1 ENHRY and CDR2 SYGVKD. Trimming shortened V by 2 bases and J by 1 base, and 9 bases separated the two germline ends. This CDR3 has 14 amino acids. The CDR3 sequence: CAISEELQSYEQYF. The CDR3 DNA reads TGTGCCATCAGTGAGGAACTGCAATCCTACGAGCAGTACTTC.

The V gene is TRBV2, the J gene TRBJ1-3; TRBD1 might be the D (6 bases). This CDR3 region has 16 residues. V was cut by 5 bases and J by 3 bases, with 17 bases left in between. The V gene's germline CDR1 is SNHLY and CDR2 FYNNEI. The CDR3 reads CASSPGQGLGGNTIYF. The DNA of the CDR3 is TGTGCCAGCAGTCCGGGTCAGGGGCTAGGTGGAAACACCATATATTTT.

Comments on this clone: One junction end does not reproduce the germline sequence, and a read error may be involved. The CDR3 here is CACRGQSREQYF. The DNA of the CDR3 is TGTGCCTGCAGGGGCCAGTCACGGGAGCAGTACTTC. The rearrangement links TRBV3-1 (or the pseudogene TRBV3-2) to TRBJ2-7; tentative D call: TRBD1 (6 bases). This CDR3 has 12 amino acids. Germline V CDR1 and CDR2: LGHDT, YNNKEL (reference sequence).

The V gene is TRBV7-9, the J gene TRBJ1-2, with TRBD1 matching over 8 bases. Looked up from germline, CDR1 is SEHNR and CDR2 is FQNEAQ (reference sequence). Trimming took 5 bases from V and 2 from J; bases not matched to a gene: 10. The CDR3 length is 16 residues. CDR3 protein: CASSPMGDRSNYGYTF. In DNA form, the CDR3 reads TGTGCCAGCAGCCCTATGGGGGACAGGTCGAACTATGGCTACACCTTC.

This clone was seen repeatedly, ten times or more. This sequence joins TRBV6-2 or TRBV6-3 and TRBJ1-2; TRBD1 aligns across 7 bases. Germline V lookup: CDR1 MNHEY, CDR2 SVGEGT. With V trimmed by 5 bases and J by 0 bases, 9 bases remained unmatched. This CDR3 contains 16 residues. The CDR3 loop reads CASSQKNRGTNYGYTF. DNA for the CDR3: TGTGCCAGCAGTCAGAAAAACAGGGGTACTAACTATGGCTACACCTTC.

The rearrangement links TRBV3-1 (or the pseudogene TRBV3-2) to TRBJ2-2, with D possibly matching TRBD2 (6 bases). Germline lookup yields CDR1 LGHDT and CDR2 YNNKEL (reference sequence). The length of the CDR3 is 14 residues. Trimming stripped 3 bases from V and 5 bases from J, with 10 bases between. The CDR3 loop is CASSQGRRTGELFF. CDR3 DNA sequence: TGTGCCAGCAGCCAGGGGAGGCGAACCGGGGAGCTGTTTTTT.

This chain links TRBV5-4 with TRBJ1-1; 9 positions agree with TRBD1. The V segment lost 2 bases and the J segment 5 bases; nucleotides outside the gene matches: 4. The CDR3 contains 14 residues. CDR1 SGHNT and CDR2 YYREEE come from the germline V gene (reference sequence). The DNA for the CDR3 is TGTGCCAGCAGCTTCGGACAGGGGATAACTGAAGCTTTCTTT. This sequence encodes CASSFGQGITEAFF.

This clone was detected only a few times. The V and J genes are TRBV9 and TRBJ2-2, with TRBD2 matching over 10 bases. Germline trimming cut 4 bases from V and 4 bases from J; bases unmatched to any gene: 10. Germline-derived CDR1 and CDR2 are SGDLS and YYNGEE. The CDR3 consists of 17 residues. The CDR3 is CASSTSGGADSTGELFF. The CDR3 nucleotides read TGTGCCAGCAGCACCAGCGGGGGGGCCGATAGCACCGGGGAGCTGTTTTTT. The entire variable domain, with the rest obtained from reference TRBV9 and TRBJ2-2, is as follows: DSGVTQTPKHLITATGQRVTLRCSPRSGDLSVYWYQQSLDQGLQFLIQYYNGEERAKGNILERFSAQQFPDLHSELNLSSLELGDSALYFCASSTSGGADSTGELFFGEGSRLTVL.

The chain employs TRBV27 and TRBJ1-6; the D is unclear. Germline values: CDR1 MNHEY, CDR2 SMNVEV (reference sequence). CDR3 size: 15 residues. Deletions cut 5 bases from V and 5 bases from J, with 13 bases between. The CDR3 reads CASSVRRGDNSPLHF. The CDR3 nucleotides are TGTGCCAGCAGTGTCCGCCGGGGTGATAATTCACCCCTCCACTTT.

The gene calls are TRBV7-2 and TRBJ2-2; 13 bases map to TRBD2. Germline assignment: CDR1 SGHTA and CDR2 FQGNSA. CDR3 length: 17 amino acids. V shed 4 bases and J 4 bases; nucleotides not matched to a gene: 6. CDR3 residues: CASSYGLAGAGTGELFF. The CDR3 bases are TGTGCCAGCAGCTACGGACTAGCGGGGGCGGGCACCGGGGAGCTGTTTTTT.

This sequence joins TRBV5-1 and TRBJ2-5; the match to TRBD1 covers 12 bases. CDR1 is SGHRS, CDR2 YFSETQ, per germline. The V and J ends lost 4 bases and 2 bases, in that order; junction bases with no gene match: 6. The CDR3 is 16 amino acids. The CDR3 bases are TGCGCCAGCAGCGGGGACAGGGGGCGAAGACAAGAGACCCAGTACTTC. Translation: CASSGDRGRRQETQYF.